The T cell receptor (beta chain) under discussion was sequenced for a study of T cells in Graves' hyperthyroidism and ophthalmopathy. Study overall: The initial diagnosis was the point when peripheral blood was collected, ahead of any treatment.

These patients, aged 18 to 65, had recently diagnosed hyperthyroidism lasting under 2 months. Germline values: CDR1 LGHNA, CDR2 YSLEER. The trim removed 0 bases at V and 1 base at J, leaving 15 bases unmatched. This CDR3 region has 20 residues. RNA transcripts yielded amplified TCR beta CDR3 regions. First-round RT-PCR targeting the TCR CDR3 was performed with the HTBI primer set. One entry per CDR3 protein results from TCRdb running MiXCR on the multiplex PCR reads. The sample lists roughly 200,000 distinct CDR3 sequences; about 17% were seen once. This chain links TRBV4-3 with TRBJ2-7; 10 positions match TRBD2. The sequenced sample consisted of blood. This receptor was identified in a man in his forties with Graves' hyperthyroidism. The CDR3 region is CASSQDAPSESGGESYEQYF. CDR3 nucleotides: TGCGCCAGCAGCCAAGATGCACCTAGCGAGAGCGGGGGGGAGTCCTACGAGCAGTACTTC.